This T cell receptor beta chain was captured by sequencing in a study of blood T cell repertoires in COVID-19. Sequencing was performed with immunoSEQ multiplex PCR; in TCRdb, only in-frame clones are kept and a portion is missing. The sample has roughly 200,000 clones, approximately 80% seen once. V gave up 2 bases and J gave up 0 bases, with 6 bases separating them. The CDR3 totals 14 residues. CDR1 is LNHDA, CDR2 SQIVND, per germline (reference sequence). The chain has TRBV19 and TRBJ2-3; no reliable D call. This TCR derives from a woman aged 40 to 50 with COVID-19, enrolled during active disease. Material: peripheral blood. Here the CDR3 DNA reads TGTGCCAGTAGTATAAATCCTAGCACAGATACGCAGTATTTT. This gives the protein CASSINPSTDTQYF.